This TCR beta chain was observed in a study of cytomegalovirus exposure and HLA in healthy donors. Amplification used 60 Vbeta primers and 13 Jbeta primers. Libraries were prepared by immunoSEQ multiplex PCR; TCRdb keeps only in-frame clonotypes and omits some of them. Its table lists around 200,000 clones. Findings and limits, study-wide: Later analysis associated a missense DCLRE1C variant with TCR beta V- and J-gene trimming. Most observed TCR sequences were rare, whereas some public TCRs were detected in many donors. A few chains tied to CMV proved CMV antigen-specific in vitro. With further analysis later on, most CMV-associated TCR beta chains appeared HLA-restricted.

As concerns this clone: Its antigen is undetermined.

V lost 11 bases to trimming and J lost 6 bases, with 25 bases between them. CDR1 and CDR2 from the germline V gene are MDHEN and SYDVKM. The CDR3 covers 15 residues. The V call is TRBV28, the J call TRBJ1-1; the D is unclear. The origin of this receptor is a woman aged 30 to 39 in good health and CMV-seropositive. Sequenced sample: PBMCs. CDR3 in amino acids: CACLSRPTLTSEAFF. The DNA for the CDR3 is TGTGCCTGTCTCTCCCGGCCGACACTGACCTCTGAAGCTTTCTTT.